This is a list of T cell receptor beta chains from one sample in a study of CD8 T cells in Susac syndrome. Via MiXCR, TCRdb re-called the immunoSEQ multiplex PCR reads, giving one row per CDR3 protein. Of 100,000 to 150,000 distinct CDR3 sequences listed, around 94% are singletons. Sequenced: CD8+ T cells from PBMCs. These receptor sequences come from a human donor with Susac syndrome. Each CDR3 is given without its conserved first and last residue.

v_gene,len,j_gene,CDR3aa
TRBV18,11,TRBJ2-5,ASSTEYQETQY
TRBV20-1,11,TRBJ2-3,SARTRDGDTQY
TRBV12-3/TRBV12-4,13,TRBJ2-2,ASSFGTGITGELF
TRBV6-2/TRBV6-3,11,TRBJ1-1,ASSLAELTEAF
TRBV13,11,TRBJ1-5,ASSLDVTQPQH
TRBV6-5,12,TRBJ2-1,ASRGLASYNEQF
TRBV7-9,13,TRBJ2-1,ASSLGTKPHDEQF
TRBV7-9,13,TRBJ2-7,ASSLKSGQGNEQY
TRBV28,12,TRBJ1-1,ASSVTGVVAEAF
TRBV12-3/TRBV12-4,13,TRBJ2-7,ASSEPGTETYEQY
TRBV13,14,TRBJ2-7,ASSQLAGGSSYEQY
TRBV29-1,11,TRBJ1-2,SVDDSSGYGYT
TRBV6-5,13,TRBJ1-3,ASSYSLQSGNTIY
TRBV30,11,TRBJ1-2,AWSTGGSYGYT
TRBV6-1,13,TRBJ2-6,ASSDRVSGANVLT
TRBV5-6,11,TRBJ2-2,ASSPDESGELF
TRBV20-1,14,TRBJ2-2,SARFSGRRRTGELF
TRBV7-8,13,TRBJ1-5,ASSLTGGYNQPQH
TRBV9,14,TRBJ2-2,ASSGPDGPNTGELF
TRBV5-6,14,TRBJ2-1,ASSSPEAGWGNEQF
TRBV12-3/TRBV12-4,7,TRBJ2-1,ASGSEQF
TRBV27,13,TRBJ2-7,ASSLNTGPPYEQY
TRBV19,13,TRBJ2-5,ASSGLAGSMETQY
TRBV2,13,TRBJ2-3,ASSELAGDTDTQY
TRBV6-5,14,TRBJ1-2,ASSYSFPGSLESYT
TRBV30,12,TRBJ1-4,AWSEQGPNEKLF
TRBV7-7,12,TRBJ2-2,ASSPMQGPGELF
TRBV7-9,15,TRBJ2-2,ASSLGGSSTNTGELF
TRBV12-3/TRBV12-4,12,TRBJ2-3,ASSHSGGEDTQY
TRBV12-3/TRBV12-4,13,TRBJ2-1,ASSFEDGLYNEQF
TRBV5-7,13,TRBJ1-5,ASSLIRVSNQPQH
TRBV29-1,11,TRBJ2-1,SDQLAGLNEQF
TRBV7-8,14,TRBJ2-1,ASSFPQIVGDNEQF
TRBV25-1,13,TRBJ1-5,ASSKTGDSNQPQH
TRBV14,12,TRBJ2-2,ASSQVRGPGELF